These 26 T cell receptor beta chains were all obtained from the same sample, sequenced in a study of shared clonotypes between healthy human individuals. Here immunoSEQ multiplex PCR was the method, and the copy in TCRdb shows in-frame clones only, minus some. The data hold about 2 million clones, with 95% observed a single time. Sequences were obtained from naive CD4+ T cells sorted from blood. Regarding subset: CD45RA+ positively selected. These receptors all come from a young man in good health.

This clone was found once. The V call is TRBV10-3, the J call TRBJ2-5; perhaps TRBD1 as D (6 bases). Deletions cut 4 bases from V and 0 bases from J, with 9 bases between. The CDR3 loop spans 14 amino acids. In germline, CDR1 is ENHRY, CDR2 SYGVKD. The CDR3 nucleotides read TGTGCCATCAGTGGGACAGTGGACCAAGAGACCCAGTACTTC. It translates to CAISGTVDQETQYF.

The chain has TRBV7-9 and TRBJ1-3, with D possibly TRBD1 on 5 matching bases. CDR1 and CDR2 (germline): SEHNR, FQNEAQ (reference sequence). This CDR3 has 16 residues. The V end lost 4 bases, the J end lost 0 bases, and 13 bases lay between the germline ends. The CDR3 protein is CASSSLGGSSGNTIYF. The CDR3 DNA reads as TGTGCCAGCAGCTCCTTGGGGGGAAGCTCTGGAAACACCATATATTTT. Full variable domain (remainder filled in from reference TRBV7-9 and TRBJ1-3): DTGVSQNPRHKITKRGQNVTFRCDPISEHNRLYWYRQTLGQGPEFLTYFQNEAQLEKSRLLSDRFSAERPKGSFSTLEIQRTEQGDSAMYLCASSSLGGSSGNTIYFGEGSWLTVV.

V and J are TRBV5-6 and TRBJ1-5; tentatively, D is TRBD1 (6 bases). From germline, CDR1 is SGHDT and CDR2 YYEEEE. The CDR3 has 14 residues. V lost 4 bases and J lost 6, with 14 bases in between. CDR3 loop: CASSLGQFGQPQHF. The CDR3 DNA reads as TGTGCCAGCAGCCTCGGACAGTTCGGTCAGCCCCAGCATTTT.

This sequence joins TRBV4-3 and TRBJ2-3, with 8 bases lining up with TRBD2. The CDR3 is made up of 17 amino acids. Trimming took 4 bases from V and 2 from J; bases not matched to a gene: 11. CDR1 and CDR2 from the germline V gene are LGHNA and YSLEER. This CDR3 reads CASSLDPAGGVTDTQYF. CDR3 DNA: TGCGCCAGCAGCCTAGACCCCGCGGGAGGCGTCACAGATACGCAGTATTTT.

This clone came up once. V is TRBV30 and J is TRBJ2-5; 14 positions match TRBD2. Trimming removed 5 bases from V and 6 bases from J; junction bases left unmatched: 5. Germline V gives CDR1 GTSNPN, CDR2 SVGIG (reference sequence). The CDR3 runs to 14 residues. CDR3 in amino acids: CAWDWTSGGKTQYF. Here the CDR3 DNA reads TGTGCCTGGGATTGGACTAGCGGGGGGAAGACCCAGTACTTC.

DNA of the CDR3: TGTGCCAGCAGTTTATCGGACAGGGTGAGCACAGATACGCAGTATTTT. It codes for CASSLSDRVSTDTQYF. J is TRBJ2-3 and V is TRBV27, with 8 bases aligning to TRBD1. Germline-derived CDR1 and CDR2 are MNHEY and SMNVEV (reference sequence). The CDR3 contains 16 residues. Trimming at V came to 0 bases and at J to 0 bases, leaving 2 bases not matched to a gene.

The genes are TRBV4-1 and TRBJ2-6, with a weak D call TRBD1 (8 bases). CDR3 length: 17 residues. V was trimmed by 7 bases and J by 1 base, leaving 17 bases between them. The germline V gene has CDR1 MGHRA and CDR2 YSYEKL. The CDR3 region is CASTTGGAQSGANVLTF. The CDR3 DNA follows: TGCGCCAGCACTACAGGGGGGGCGCAATCTGGGGCCAACGTCCTGACTTTC.

A remark on this clone: The sample contains more than one DNA sequence encoding this CDR3. The J gene is TRBJ2-7, the V gene TRBV5-1; possible D gene TRBD2, 5 bases. The CDR3 totals 13 residues. V dropped 2 bases and J dropped 3 bases, with 9 bases sitting between them. The V gene's germline CDR1 is SGHRS and CDR2 YFSETQ. DNA of the CDR3: TGCGCCAGCAGCTTCGAGGGTTACTACGAGCAGTACTTC. This translates into CASSFEGYYEQYF.

J is TRBJ2-1 and V is TRBV6-1; D is unresolved. V lost 5 bases to trimming and J lost 9 bases, with 14 bases between them. This CDR3 region has 13 residues. The germline gives CDR1 MNHNS, CDR2 SASEGT. The CDR3: CASSKVPYGEQFF. The CDR3 bases are TGTGCCAGCAGTAAGGTCCCTTATGGTGAGCAGTTCTTC.

The chain uses TRBV10-3 and TRBJ2-7, with D perhaps TRBD1 (6 bases). Trimming removed 6 bases from V and 6 bases from J, with 12 bases in between. The CDR3 spans 12 residues. CDR1 is ENHRY, CDR2 SYGVKD, per germline. CDR3 in amino acids: CAIRTTGGEQYF. The CDR3 region has the DNA TGTGCCATCAGAACGACAGGAGGCGAGCAGTACTTC.

A single count supports this clone. The gene calls are TRBV10-3 and TRBJ2-3, with 14 bases matching TRBD2. From germline, CDR1 is ENHRY and CDR2 SYGVKD. The CDR3 is 14 residues long. V shed 6 bases, J shed 6 bases, and the junction held 2 bases outside the gene matches. CDR3 nucleotides: TGTGCCATCAGCCGACTAGCGGGAGGGGATACGCAGTATTTT. It codes for CAISRLAGGDTQYF.

The rearrangement joins TRBV7-9 to TRBJ1-3; TRBD1 matches at 7 bases. V trimming: 5 bases; J trimming: 6 bases; junction bases outside the gene matches: 10. Per germline, CDR1 SEHNR and CDR2 FQNEAQ (reference sequence). The CDR3 is 15 residues long. Here the CDR3 reads CASSARQGGENTIYF. CDR3 DNA: TGTGCCAGCAGCGCTAGACAGGGTGGTGAAAACACCATATATTTT. The full variable domain, its missing parts supplied by reference TRBV7-9 and TRBJ1-3, is DTGVSQNPRHKITKRGQNVTFRCDPISEHNRLYWYRQTLGQGPEFLTYFQNEAQLEKSRLLSDRFSAERPKGSFSTLEIQRTEQGDSAMYLCASSARQGGENTIYFGEGSWLTVV.

The chain employs TRBV27 and TRBJ2-7; D is undetermined. The CDR3 runs 13 residues. V gave up 3 bases and J gave up 12 bases, with 18 bases separating them. Looked up from germline, CDR1 is MNHEY and CDR2 is SMNVEV (reference sequence). The CDR3 nucleotides read TGTGCCAGCAGTTTCAGAGAGTGGTCTGATCGGTACTTC. Residues: CASSFREWSDRYF.

The rearrangement links TRBV20-1 to TRBJ2-7; the D is unclear. Trimming removed 4 bases at V and 5 bases at J, with 6 bases between. Per the germline V gene, CDR1 is DFQATT and CDR2 is SNEGSKA (reference sequence). CDR3 length: 10 amino acids. The CDR3 loop reads CSAKGNEQYF. CDR3 sequence (DNA): TGCAGTGCTAAAGGGAACGAGCAGTACTTC.

The chain couples TRBV29-1 to TRBJ2-5; no definite D call. V dropped 4 bases and J dropped 0 bases, with 9 bases sitting between them. Germline V gene data show CDR1 as SQVTM and CDR2 as ANQGSEA. This CDR3 is built from 13 residues. CDR3 sequence: CSVVRPNQETQYF. The CDR3 region has the DNA TGCAGCGTTGTTCGGCCCAACCAAGAGACCCAGTACTTC.

The J gene is TRBJ2-3, the V gene TRBV5-6, with 8 bases aligning to TRBD2. The CDR3 consists of 16 residues. V gave up 0 bases and J gave up 1 base; unmatched junction bases: 4. Germline assignment: CDR1 SGHDT and CDR2 YYEEEE. The CDR3 coding sequence is TGTGCCAGCAGCTTGGTTCCAGCGGGGGGCACAGATACGCAGTATTTT. Protein sequence: CASSLVPAGGTDTQYF.

V gene TRBV10-1 combines with J gene TRBJ1-2; D is uncertain. The V and J ends lost 3 bases and 6 bases respectively, with 8 bases between them. Germline V gene lookup returns CDR1 WNHNN and CDR2 SYGVQD (reference sequence). The CDR3 runs 12 residues. The chain's CDR3 is CASSDGRHGYTF. CDR3 nucleotides: TGCGCCAGCAGTGACGGCAGGCATGGCTACACCTTC.

This clone was detected once. At one end the junction does not follow the germline gene, possibly because of a read error. J is TRBJ2-7 and V is TRBV2; D is perhaps TRBD2 (6 bases). This CDR3 region has 11 residues. In germline, CDR1 is SNHLY, CDR2 FYNNEI. The CDR3 loop is CASSEGQWGRF. CDR3 bases: TGTGCCAGCAGTGAGGGGCAGTGGGGGAGGTTC. Based on the CDR3 plus reference TRBV2 and TRBJ2-7, the full variable domain is EPEVTQTPSHQVTQMGQEVILRCVPISNHLYFYWYRQILGQKVEFLVSFYNNEISEKSEIFDDQFSVERPDGSNFTLKIRSTKLEDSAMYFCASSEGQWGRFGPGTRLTVT.

The chain is built from TRBV6-1 and TRBJ1-3, with no clear D. The CDR3 has 14 residues. Trimming removed 1 base at V and 2 bases at J, with 6 bases between. Germline CDR1 reads MNHNS; CDR2 reads SASEGT. Written as DNA, the CDR3 is TGTGCCAGCAGTGAAGATTACGCTGGAAACACCATATATTTT. Translated, it gives CASSEDYAGNTIYF.

The gene calls are TRBV6-6 and TRBJ2-5; unclear D gene. Per the germline V gene, CDR1 is MNHNY and CDR2 is SVGAGI (reference sequence). V lost 0 bases, J lost 7 bases, and 15 bases lay in between. The CDR3 is made up of 15 amino acids. CDR3 coding DNA: TGTGCCAGCAGTTACTCGAGTACCGGGCTCGGGACCCAGTACTTC. Its protein is CASSYSSTGLGTQYF.

The chain combines TRBV4-3 with TRBJ2-3; possibly TRBD1 for D (5 bases). In germline, CDR1 is LGHNA, CDR2 YSLEER. This CDR3 is built from 13 residues. The ends were cut back, 4 bases at V and 0 bases at J, with 5 bases in the middle. The CDR3: CASSRQSTDTQYF. The CDR3 nucleotides read TGCGCCAGCAGCCGACAGAGCACAGATACGCAGTATTTT.

The V gene is TRBV4-1, the J gene TRBJ2-1; the D gene is possibly TRBD2 (5 bases). CDR3 length: 19 amino acids. CDR1 is MGHRA and CDR2 is YSYEKL in the germline V gene. V was trimmed by 0 bases and J by 0 bases, leaving 18 bases between them. The CDR3 DNA follows: TGCGCCAGCAGCCAAGATTCCGACTCAGCGGAGCACTCCTACAATGAGCAGTTCTTC. Protein sequence: CASSQDSDSAEHSYNEQFF.

This clone was found once. The J gene is TRBJ2-2, the V gene TRBV19; no firm D call. V was cut by 3 bases and J by 1 base, with 9 bases left in between. Germline loops: CDR1 LNHDA, CDR2 SQIVND (reference sequence). The CDR3 sequence is 15 residues long. The CDR3 sequence: CASSIVLRNTGELFF. DNA of the CDR3: TGTGCCAGTAGTATCGTCCTACGGAACACCGGGGAGCTGTTTTTT.

The CDR3 nucleotides are TGTGCCAGCAGCTTGGTTACGTATGGGGGTTGGGAGACCCAGTACTTC. Amino acid sequence: CASSLVTYGGWETQYF. The rearrangement joins TRBV11-2 to TRBJ2-5; D may be TRBD1 or TRBD2 (5 bases each). The V and J ends lost 3 bases and 5 bases respectively, with 19 bases between them. Germline CDR1 and CDR2: SGHAT and FQNNGV. The CDR3 is made up of 16 amino acids. The entire variable domain, with the rest obtained from reference TRBV11-2 and TRBJ2-5, is as follows: EAGVAQSPRYKIIEKRQSVAFWCNPISGHATLYWYQQILGQGPKLLIQFQNNGVVDDSQLPKDRFSAERLKGVDSTLKIQPAKLEDSAVYLCASSLVTYGGWETQYFGPGTRLLVL.

The J gene is TRBJ1-2, the V gene TRBV27, with 9 bases aligning to TRBD1. The CDR3 consists of 16 residues. The V and J ends lost 5 bases and 5 bases, in that order; junction bases with no gene match: 12. CDR1 MNHEY and CDR2 SMNVEV come from the germline V gene (reference sequence). The CDR3 sequence: CASSTGQGPPLYGYTF. CDR3 nucleotide sequence: TGTGCCAGCAGTACCGGACAGGGGCCGCCATTATATGGCTACACCTTC.

The V call is TRBV28, the J call TRBJ2-5; tentative D call: TRBD1 (8 bases). Germline V gene lookup returns CDR1 MDHEN and CDR2 SYDVKM. V was shortened by 5 bases and J by 1 base, with 14 bases between the two germline ends. The CDR3 consists of 15 residues. This CDR3 is CASSPNRGGQETQYF. The CDR3 nucleotides are TGTGCCAGCAGTCCTAACAGGGGGGGCCAAGAGACCCAGTACTTC.